The entry that follows covers one T cell receptor beta chain sequence. The target antigen is unknown. There are 17 residues in the CDR3. V lost 0 bases and J lost 0, with 10 bases in between. The germline CDR1 and CDR2 sequences are SGDLS and YYNGEE. This specimen belongs to a study of radiotherapy plus CTLA-4 blockade in lung cancer. Across the study: Objective responses were seen in around 19% of patients, disease control in about 33%. Findings and limits, study-wide: With interferon-beta, early dynamics of blood T cell clones were reported to best predict response. Following radiotherapy plus ipilimumab, tumor-derived TCR clones expanded in the blood.

The study gave focal radiation plus ipilimumab CTLA-4 blockade to patients with chemo-refractory metastatic non-small-cell lung cancer. The assay was immunoSEQ multiplex PCR, and TCRdb's table has in-frame clones only and misses some. The sample shows 85,000 to 90,000 clones, around 87% of them seen only once. This clonotype was obtained from a human donor with non-small cell lung cancer that progressed on radiotherapy plus ipilimumab. This chain connects TRBV9 to TRBJ1-6; weak D call: TRBD1 (5 bases). Material: peripheral blood, obtained from a patient treated with radiotherapy plus ipilimumab. The CDR3, as DNA: TGTGCCAGCAGCGTAGGGGACTTGAGCTCCTATAATTCACCCCTCCACTTT. Encoded protein: CASSVGDLSSYNSPLHF.